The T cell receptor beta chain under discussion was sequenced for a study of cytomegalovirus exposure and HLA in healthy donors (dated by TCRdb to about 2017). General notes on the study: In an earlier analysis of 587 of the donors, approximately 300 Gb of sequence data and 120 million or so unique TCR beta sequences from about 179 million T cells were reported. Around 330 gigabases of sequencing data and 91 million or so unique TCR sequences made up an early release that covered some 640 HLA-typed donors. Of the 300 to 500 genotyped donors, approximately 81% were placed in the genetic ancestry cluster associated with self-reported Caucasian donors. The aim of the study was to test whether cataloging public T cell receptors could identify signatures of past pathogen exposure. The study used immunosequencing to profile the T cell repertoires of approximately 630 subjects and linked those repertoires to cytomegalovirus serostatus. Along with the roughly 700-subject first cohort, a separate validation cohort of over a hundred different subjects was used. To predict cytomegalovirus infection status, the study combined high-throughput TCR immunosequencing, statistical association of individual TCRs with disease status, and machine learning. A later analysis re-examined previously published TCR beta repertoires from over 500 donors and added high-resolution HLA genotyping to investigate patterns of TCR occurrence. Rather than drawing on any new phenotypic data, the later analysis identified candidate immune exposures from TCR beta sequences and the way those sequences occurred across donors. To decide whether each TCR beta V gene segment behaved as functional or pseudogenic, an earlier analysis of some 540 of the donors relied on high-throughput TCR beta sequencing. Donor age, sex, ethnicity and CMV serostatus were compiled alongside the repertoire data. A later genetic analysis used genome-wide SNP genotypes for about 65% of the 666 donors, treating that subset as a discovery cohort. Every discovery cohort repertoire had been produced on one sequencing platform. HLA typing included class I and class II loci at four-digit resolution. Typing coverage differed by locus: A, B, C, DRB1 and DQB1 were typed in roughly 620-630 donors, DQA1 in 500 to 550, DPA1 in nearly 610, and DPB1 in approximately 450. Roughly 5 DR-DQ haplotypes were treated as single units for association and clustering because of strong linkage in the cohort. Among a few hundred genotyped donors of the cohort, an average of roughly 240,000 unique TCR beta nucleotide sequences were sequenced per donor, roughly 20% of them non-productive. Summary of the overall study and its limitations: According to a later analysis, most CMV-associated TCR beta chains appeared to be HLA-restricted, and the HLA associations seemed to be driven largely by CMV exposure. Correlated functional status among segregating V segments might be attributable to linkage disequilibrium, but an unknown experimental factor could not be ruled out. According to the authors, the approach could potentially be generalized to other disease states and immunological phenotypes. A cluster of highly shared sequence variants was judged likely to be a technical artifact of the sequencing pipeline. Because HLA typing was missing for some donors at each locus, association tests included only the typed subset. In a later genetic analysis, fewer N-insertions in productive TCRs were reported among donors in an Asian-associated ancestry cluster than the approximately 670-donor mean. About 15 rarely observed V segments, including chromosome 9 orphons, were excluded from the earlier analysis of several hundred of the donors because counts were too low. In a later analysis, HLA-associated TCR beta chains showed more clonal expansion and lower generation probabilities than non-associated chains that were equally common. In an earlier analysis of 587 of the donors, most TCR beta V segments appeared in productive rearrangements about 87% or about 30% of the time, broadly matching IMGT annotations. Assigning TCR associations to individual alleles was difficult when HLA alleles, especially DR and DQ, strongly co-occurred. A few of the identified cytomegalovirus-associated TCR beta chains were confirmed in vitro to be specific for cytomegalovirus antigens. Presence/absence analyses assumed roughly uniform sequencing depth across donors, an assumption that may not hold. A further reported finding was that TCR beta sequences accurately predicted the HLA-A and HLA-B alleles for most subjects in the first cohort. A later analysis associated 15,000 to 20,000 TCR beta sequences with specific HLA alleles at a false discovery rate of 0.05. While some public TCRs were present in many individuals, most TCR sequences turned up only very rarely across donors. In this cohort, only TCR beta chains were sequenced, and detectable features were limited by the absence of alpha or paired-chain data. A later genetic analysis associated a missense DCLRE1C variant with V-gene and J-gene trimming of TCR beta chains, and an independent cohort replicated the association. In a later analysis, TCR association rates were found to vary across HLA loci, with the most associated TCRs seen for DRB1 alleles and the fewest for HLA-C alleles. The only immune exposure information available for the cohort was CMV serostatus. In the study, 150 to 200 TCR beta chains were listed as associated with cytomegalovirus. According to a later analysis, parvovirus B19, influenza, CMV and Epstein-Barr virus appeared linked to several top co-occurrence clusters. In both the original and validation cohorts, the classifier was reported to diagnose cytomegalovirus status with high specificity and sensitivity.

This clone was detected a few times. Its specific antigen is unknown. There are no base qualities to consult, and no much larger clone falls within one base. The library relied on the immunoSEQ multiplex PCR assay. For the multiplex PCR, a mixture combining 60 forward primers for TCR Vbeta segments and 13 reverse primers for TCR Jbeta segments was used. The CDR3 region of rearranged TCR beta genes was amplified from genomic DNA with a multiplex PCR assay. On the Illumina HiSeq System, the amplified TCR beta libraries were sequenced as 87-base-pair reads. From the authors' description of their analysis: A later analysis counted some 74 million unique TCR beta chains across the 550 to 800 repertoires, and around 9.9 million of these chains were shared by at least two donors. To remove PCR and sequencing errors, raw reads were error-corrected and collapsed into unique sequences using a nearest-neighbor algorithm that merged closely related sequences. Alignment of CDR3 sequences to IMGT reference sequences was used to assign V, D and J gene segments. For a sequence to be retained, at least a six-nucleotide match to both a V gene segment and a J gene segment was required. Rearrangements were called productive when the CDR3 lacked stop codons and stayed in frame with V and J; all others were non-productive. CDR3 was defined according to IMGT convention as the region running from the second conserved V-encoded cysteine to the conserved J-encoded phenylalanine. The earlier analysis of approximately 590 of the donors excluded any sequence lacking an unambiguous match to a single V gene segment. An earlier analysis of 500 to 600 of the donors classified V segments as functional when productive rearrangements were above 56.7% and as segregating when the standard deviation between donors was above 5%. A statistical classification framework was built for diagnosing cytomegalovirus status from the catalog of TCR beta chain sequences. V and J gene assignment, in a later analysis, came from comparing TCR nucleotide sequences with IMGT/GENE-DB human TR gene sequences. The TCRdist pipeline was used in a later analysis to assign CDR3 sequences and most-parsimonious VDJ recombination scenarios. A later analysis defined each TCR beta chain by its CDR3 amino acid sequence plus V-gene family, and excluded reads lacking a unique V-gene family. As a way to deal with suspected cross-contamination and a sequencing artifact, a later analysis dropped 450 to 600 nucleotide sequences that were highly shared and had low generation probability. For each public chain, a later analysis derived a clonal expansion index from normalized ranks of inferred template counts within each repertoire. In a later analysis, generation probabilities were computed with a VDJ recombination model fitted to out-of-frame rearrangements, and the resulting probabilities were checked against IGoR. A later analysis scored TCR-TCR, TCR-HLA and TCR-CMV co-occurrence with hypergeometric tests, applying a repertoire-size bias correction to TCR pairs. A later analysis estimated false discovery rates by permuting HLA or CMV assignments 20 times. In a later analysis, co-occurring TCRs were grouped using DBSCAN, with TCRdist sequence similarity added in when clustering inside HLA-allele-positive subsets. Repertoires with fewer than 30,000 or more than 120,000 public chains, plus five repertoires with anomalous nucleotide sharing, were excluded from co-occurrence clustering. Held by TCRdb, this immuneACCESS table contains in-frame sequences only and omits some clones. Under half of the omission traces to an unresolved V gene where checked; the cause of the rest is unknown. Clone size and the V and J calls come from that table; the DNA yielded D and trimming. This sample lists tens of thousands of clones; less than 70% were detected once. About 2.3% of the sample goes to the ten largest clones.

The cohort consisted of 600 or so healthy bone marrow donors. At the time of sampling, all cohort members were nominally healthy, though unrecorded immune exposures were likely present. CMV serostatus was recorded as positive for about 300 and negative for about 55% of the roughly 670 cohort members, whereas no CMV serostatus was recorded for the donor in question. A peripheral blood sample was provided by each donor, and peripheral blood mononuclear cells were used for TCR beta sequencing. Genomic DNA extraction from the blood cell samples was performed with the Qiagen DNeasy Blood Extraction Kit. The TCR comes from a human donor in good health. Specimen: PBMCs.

Read as DNA, the sequence is TGTGCCAGCTCCCCCGGGACAGGGGATTACAATGAGCAGTTCTTC. Its protein reads: CASSPGTGDYNEQFF. Recombination connected TRBV18 to TRBJ2-1; 10 nucleotides in the junction match TRBD1. The CDR3 goes from the cysteine to the phenylalanine over 15 residues. Left in the record is the CDR3 DNA by itself, 45 bases read in frame from the first base. Clipping removes 6 bases from V and 4 bases from J, with 6 as the unmatched junction base count. CDR1 and CDR2 are drawn from the germline V gene: KGHSH, LQKENI.